This T cell receptor (beta chain) was identified in a study of blood T cell repertoires in COVID-19. Study details: Acute-phase and convalescent COVID-19 samples originated in the United States, Italy and Spain. Sources were T cells, B-cell-depleted T cells, or PBMCs; the material itself was cDNA or gDNA.

Per the study methods: The authors estimated nucleated cell counts from reference gene primer amplification. Assay: immunoSEQ multiplex PCR; the TCRdb copy retains only in-frame clones and omits some. The DNA gave D and trimming, while V, J and clone size come from that table. The sample contains hundreds of thousands of clones, over 75% of which appear only once. Trimming pared 3 bases from V and 3 bases from J, leaving 9 bases between. CDR1 is SQVTM and CDR2 is ANQGSEA in the germline V gene. This CDR3 spans 12 amino acids. The receptor was derived from a man aged 50-60 years with active or convalescent COVID-19. The sample comprised peripheral blood. This chain uses TRBV29-1 with TRBJ2-7, with D unresolved. The CDR3 sequence: CSVEGPFYEQYF. The DNA of the CDR3 is TGCAGCGTTGAGGGCCCATTCTACGAGCAGTACTTC.